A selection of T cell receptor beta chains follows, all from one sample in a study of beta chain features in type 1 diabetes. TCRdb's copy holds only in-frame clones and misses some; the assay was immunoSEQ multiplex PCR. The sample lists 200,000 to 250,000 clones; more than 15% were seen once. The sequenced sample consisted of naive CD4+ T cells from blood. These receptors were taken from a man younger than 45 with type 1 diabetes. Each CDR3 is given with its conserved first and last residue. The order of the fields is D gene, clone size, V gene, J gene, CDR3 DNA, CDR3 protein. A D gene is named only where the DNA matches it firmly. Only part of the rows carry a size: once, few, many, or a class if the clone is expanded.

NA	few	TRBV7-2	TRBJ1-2	TGTGCCAGCAACCCTACCCGGGGGAGCGGCTACACCTTC	CASNPTRGSGYTF
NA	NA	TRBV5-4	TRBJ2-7	TGTGCCAGCAGCTTCCAGGAAGCCCACGAGCAGTACTTC	CASSFQEAHEQYF
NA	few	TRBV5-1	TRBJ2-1	TGCGCCAGCAGCTTGGGGTCGGGAACCTACAATGAGCAGTTCTTC	CASSLGSGTYNEQFF
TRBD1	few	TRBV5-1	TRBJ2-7	TGCGCCAGCAGCCCGGGACAGACCTACGAGCAGTACTTC	CASSPGQTYEQYF
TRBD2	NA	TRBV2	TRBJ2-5	TGTGCCAGCTCTAGCGGGAGAGAAGAGACCCAGTACTTC	CASSSGREETQYF
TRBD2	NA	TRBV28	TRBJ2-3	TGTGCCAGCAGTTTATTTTGGACTAGCGGGAGGACAGATACGCAGTATTTT	CASSLFWTSGRTDTQYF
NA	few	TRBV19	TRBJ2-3	TGTGCCAGTAGTTTCCGGGACTCAAGTAGCACAGATACGCAGTATTTT	CASSFRDSSSTDTQYF
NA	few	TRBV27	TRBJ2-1	TGTGCCAGCAGTTTAGAAGGGGCGGACAATGAGCAGTTCTTC	CASSLEGADNEQFF
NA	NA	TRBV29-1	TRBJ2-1	TGCAGCGTTGAATCGGGGAGCTCCTACAATGAGCAGTTCTTC	CSVESGSSYNEQFF
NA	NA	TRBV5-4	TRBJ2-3	TGTGCCAGCAGCTTGGTTAGCGATGAGACAGATACGCAGTATTTT	CASSLVSDETDTQYF
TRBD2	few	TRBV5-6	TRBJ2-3	TGTGCCAGCAGACAGGGACTAGCGGGAGCATCAGATACGCAGTATTTT	CASRQGLAGASDTQYF
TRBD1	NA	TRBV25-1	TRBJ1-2	TGTGCCAGCAGTGAAGGCAGGGGGAACTATGGCTGCACCTTC	CASSEGRGNYGCTF
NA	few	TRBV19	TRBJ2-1	TGTGCCAGTAGTATCGAACGGGTGCAGTTCTTC	CASSIERVQFF
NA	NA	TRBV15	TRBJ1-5	TGTGCCACCAGCAGGGACGGGCAGCCCCAGCATTTT	CATSRDGQPQHF
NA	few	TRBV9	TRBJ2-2	TGTGCCAGCAGCTTTGGCGTACAGGGCAGGGCGGTCACCGGGGAGCTGTTTTTT	CASSFGVQGRAVTGELFF
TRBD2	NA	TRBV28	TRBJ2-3	TGTGCCAGCAGTCCCCCGGGGGGGTCTGCAACCTTCACAGATACGCAGTATTTT	CASSPPGGSATFTDTQYF
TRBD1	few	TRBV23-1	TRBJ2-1	TGCGCCAGCAGTCCGTCTGACAGGGGATGCGGCTACAATGAGCAGTTCTTC	CASSPSDRGCGYNEQFF
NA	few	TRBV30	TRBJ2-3	TGTGCCTGGAGTGTAGGGGCGACGCAGTATTTT	CAWSVGATQYF
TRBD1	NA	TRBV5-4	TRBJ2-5	TGTGCCAGCAGCGGTGGGACAGCGGATGAGACCCAGTACTTC	CASSGGTADETQYF
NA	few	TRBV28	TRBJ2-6	TGTGCCAGCAGTTTCTCGGTCTCCGGGGCCAACGTCCTGACTTTC	CASSFSVSGANVLTF
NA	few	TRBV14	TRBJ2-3	TGTGCCAGCAGCCAAGATTGGACAGGCACAGATACGCAGTATTTT	CASSQDWTGTDTQYF
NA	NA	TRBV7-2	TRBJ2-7	TGTGCCAGCAGCCCAGGACCCGGATCCGAGCAGTACTTC	CASSPGPGSEQYF
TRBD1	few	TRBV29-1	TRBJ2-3	TGCAGCGCCCGAGGACAGGTCATCCCAGGCACGCAGTATTTT	CSARGQVIPGTQYF
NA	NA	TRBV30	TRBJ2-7	TGTGCCTGGTCCCCTGGAGGCCGCTCCTACGAGCAGTACTTC	CAWSPGGRSYEQYF
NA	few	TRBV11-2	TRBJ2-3	TGTGCCAGCAGCTTAGCCCTAGCTGCTAGCACAGATACGCAGTATTTT	CASSLALAASTDTQYF
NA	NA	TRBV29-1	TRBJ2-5	TGCAGCGTCCGGACAGCCCAAGAGACCCAGTACTTC	CSVRTAQETQYF
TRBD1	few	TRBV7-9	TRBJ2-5	TGTGCCAGCAGCTCCACAGGGGGTAGCGAGACCCAGTACTTC	CASSSTGGSETQYF
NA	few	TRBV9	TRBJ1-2	TGTGCCAGCAGCGGAGAGCCCGCTGGCTATGGCTACACCTTC	CASSGEPAGYGYTF
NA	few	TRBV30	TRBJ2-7	TGTGCCGGACAACACCCTGCGGGCGGCTCCTACGAGCAGTACTTC	CAGQHPAGGSYEQYF
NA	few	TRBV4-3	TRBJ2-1	TGCGCCAGCCGACTACGCAATGAGCAGTTCTTC	CASRLRNEQFF
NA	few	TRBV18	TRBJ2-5	TGTGCCAGCTCACCAGGGGATCGAGAGACCCAGTACTTC	CASSPGDRETQYF
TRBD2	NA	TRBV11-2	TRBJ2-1	TGTGCCAGCACCTCGCCGGCGGCGGGAGTACATGAGCAGTTCTTC	CASTSPAAGVHEQFF
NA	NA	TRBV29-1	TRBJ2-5	TGCAGCGCCCGAGGGACGGTTGAGACCCAGTACTTC	CSARGTVETQYF
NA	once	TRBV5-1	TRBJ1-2	TGCGCCAGCAGCTTGGCAACAGGGAGCTATGGCTACACCTTC	CASSLATGSYGYTF
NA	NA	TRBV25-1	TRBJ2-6	TGTGCCAGCAGTGGACCAGGGACTGGGGCCAACGTCCTGACTTTC	CASSGPGTGANVLTF
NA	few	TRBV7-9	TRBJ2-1	TGTGCCAGCAGCTTAGCTCGCCTAAATGAGCAGTTCTTC	CASSLARLNEQFF
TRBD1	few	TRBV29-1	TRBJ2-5	TGCAGCGTTGCCAGGGGGCTGAGTACGGAGACCCAGTACTTC	CSVARGLSTETQYF
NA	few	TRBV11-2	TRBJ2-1	TGTGCCAGCAGCTTAGACCCAACCTACTACAATGAGCAGTTCTTC	CASSLDPTYYNEQFF
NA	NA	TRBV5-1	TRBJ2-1	TGCGCCAGCAGCTTGCAGTACAATGAGCAGTTCTTC	CASSLQYNEQFF
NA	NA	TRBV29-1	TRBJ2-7	TGCAGCGTTGAACCCCCGGGGAGAGACGAGCAGTACTTC	CSVEPPGRDEQYF
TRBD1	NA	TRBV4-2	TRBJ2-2	TGTGCCAGCAGCCACGCCGGGACAGTCCCCACCGGGGAGCTGTTTTTT	CASSHAGTVPTGELFF
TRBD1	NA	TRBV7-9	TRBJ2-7	TGTGCCAGCAGCCTGGGACAGTTCTCCTACGAGCAGTACTTC	CASSLGQFSYEQYF
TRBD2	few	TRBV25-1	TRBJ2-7	TGTGCCAGCAGTGAGGGACGCGGGAGGGAGCAGTACTTC	CASSEGRGREQYF
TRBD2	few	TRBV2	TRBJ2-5	TGTGCCACCTCTAGCGGGAGCGGAAAAGAGACCCAGTACTTC	CATSSGSGKETQYF
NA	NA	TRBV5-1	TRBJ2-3	TGCGCCAGCAAAGCGTCGGCAGATACGCAGTATTTT	CASKASADTQYF
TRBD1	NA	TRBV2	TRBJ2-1	TGTGCCAGCAGTGCGGACAGGTTCTCCTACAATGAGCAGTTCTTC	CASSADRFSYNEQFF
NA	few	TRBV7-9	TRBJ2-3	TGTGCCAGCAGCTCGATAAATCCTAGCACAGATACGCAGTATTTT	CASSSINPSTDTQYF
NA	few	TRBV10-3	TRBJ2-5	TGTGCCATCAGTGAAACGGTTCAGGAGACCCAGTACTTC	CAISETVQETQYF
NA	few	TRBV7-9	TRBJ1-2	TGTGCCAGCAGCTTTTCCCGGACGGGATATGGCTACACCTTC	CASSFSRTGYGYTF
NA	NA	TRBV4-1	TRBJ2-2	TGCGCCAGCAGCCATCCCGTCCGAGGGACGAACACCGGGGAGCTGTTTTTT	CASSHPVRGTNTGELFF
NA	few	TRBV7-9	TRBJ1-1	TGTGCCAGCAGCTCAAAAAGGAGCCCAGTGAACACTGAAGCTTTCTTT	CASSSKRSPVNTEAFF
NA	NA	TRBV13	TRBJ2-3	TGTGCCAGCAGCCGGCCCGCTCCGGGCACAGATACGCAGTATTTT	CASSRPAPGTDTQYF
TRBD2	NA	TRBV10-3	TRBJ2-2	TGTGCCATCAGTGGACTAGCGGCATCCACCGGGGAGCTGTTTTTT	CAISGLAASTGELFF
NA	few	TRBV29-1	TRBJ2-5	TGCAGCGAAGCGTCATCCGGACAAGAGACCCAGTACTTC	CSEASSGQETQYF
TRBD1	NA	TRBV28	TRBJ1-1	TGTGCCAGCAGCCCTGATGAGGGGGCGGACACTGAAGCTTTCTTT	CASSPDEGADTEAFF
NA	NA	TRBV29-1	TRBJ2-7	TGCAGCGTTGAAGCCTACGACAGAATGTTCGCGTACTTC	CSVEAYDRMFAYF
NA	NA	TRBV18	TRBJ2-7	TGTGCCAGCTCACTCCTCGCAGGGAGCTACGAGCAGTACTTC	CASSLLAGSYEQYF
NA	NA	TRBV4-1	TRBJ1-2	TGCGCCAGCAGCCAAGATCTGAGGACCGAATATGGCTACACCTTC	CASSQDLRTEYGYTF
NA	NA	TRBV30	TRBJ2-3	TGTGCCTGGAGTATCACAGATACGCAGTATTTT	CAWSITDTQYF
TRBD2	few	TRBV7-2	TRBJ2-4	TGTGCCAGCAGCTTAGTGACTAGCGGGAGTGACATTCAGTACTTC	CASSLVTSGSDIQYF